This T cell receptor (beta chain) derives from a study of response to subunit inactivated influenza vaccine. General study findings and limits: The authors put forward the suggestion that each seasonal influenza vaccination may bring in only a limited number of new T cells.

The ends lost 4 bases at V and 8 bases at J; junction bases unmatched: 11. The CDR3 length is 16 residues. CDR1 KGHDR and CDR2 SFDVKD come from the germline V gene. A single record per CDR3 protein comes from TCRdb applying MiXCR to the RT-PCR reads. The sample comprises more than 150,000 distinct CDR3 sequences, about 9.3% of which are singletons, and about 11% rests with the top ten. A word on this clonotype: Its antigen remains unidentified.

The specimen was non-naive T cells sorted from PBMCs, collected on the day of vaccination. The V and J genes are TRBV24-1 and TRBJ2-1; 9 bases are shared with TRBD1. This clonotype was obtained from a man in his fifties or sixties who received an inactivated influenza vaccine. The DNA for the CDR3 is TGTGCCACCAGTGAACCCCGGACAGGGGCTTTTGATGAGCAGTTCTTC. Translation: CATSEPRTGAFDEQFF.